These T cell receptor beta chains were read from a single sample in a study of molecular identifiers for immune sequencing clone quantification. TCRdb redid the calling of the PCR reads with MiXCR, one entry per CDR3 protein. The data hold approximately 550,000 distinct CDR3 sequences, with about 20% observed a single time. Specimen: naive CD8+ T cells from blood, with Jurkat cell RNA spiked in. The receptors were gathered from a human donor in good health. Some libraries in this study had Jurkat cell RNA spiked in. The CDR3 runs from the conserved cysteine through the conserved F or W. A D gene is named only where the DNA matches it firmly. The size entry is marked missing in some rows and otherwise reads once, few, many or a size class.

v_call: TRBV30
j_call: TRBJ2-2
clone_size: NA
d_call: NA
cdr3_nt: TGTGCCTGGAGGGTACCGTGGACTTCAAACACCGGGGAGCTGTTTTTT
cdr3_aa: CAWRVPWTSNTGELFF

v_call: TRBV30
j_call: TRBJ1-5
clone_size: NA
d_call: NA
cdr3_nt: TGTGCCTGGAGTATCACAGGCCCGGCGCCCCAGCATTTT
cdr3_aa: CAWSITGPAPQHF

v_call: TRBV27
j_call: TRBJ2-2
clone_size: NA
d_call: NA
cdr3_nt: TGTGCCAGCACTCCAAGAGGGCTCACCGGGGAGCTGTTTTTT
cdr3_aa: CASTPRGLTGELFF

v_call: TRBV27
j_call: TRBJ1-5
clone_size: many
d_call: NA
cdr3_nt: TGTGCCAGCAGGGAGGGGGGGAATCAGCCCCAGCATTTT
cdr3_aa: CASREGGNQPQHF

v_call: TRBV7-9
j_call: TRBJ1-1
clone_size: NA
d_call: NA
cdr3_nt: TGTGCCAGCAGACAGCAGGGCGGTGGCACTGAAGCTTTCTTT
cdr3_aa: CASRQQGGGTEAFF

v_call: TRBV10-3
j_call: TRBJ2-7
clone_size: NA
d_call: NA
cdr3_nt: TGTGCCACCCGTCGATCCTACGAGCAGTACTTC
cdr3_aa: CATRRSYEQYF

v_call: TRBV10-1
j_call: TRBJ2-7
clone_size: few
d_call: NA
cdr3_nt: TGCGCCAGCAGTGGACAGCCAGACTACGAGCAGTACTTC
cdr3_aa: CASSGQPDYEQYF

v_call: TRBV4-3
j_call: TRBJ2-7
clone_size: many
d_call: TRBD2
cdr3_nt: TGCGCCAGCAGCCAAGTGTGGGCGGGAGAATACGAGCAGTACTTC
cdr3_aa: CASSQVWAGEYEQYF

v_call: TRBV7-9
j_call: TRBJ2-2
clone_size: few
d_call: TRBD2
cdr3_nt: TGTGCCAGCAGTTTTTCTCTAGCGGCGGACACCGGGGAGCTGTTTTTT
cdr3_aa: CASSFSLAADTGELFF

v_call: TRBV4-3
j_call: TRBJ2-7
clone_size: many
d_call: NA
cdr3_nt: TGCGCCAGCAGCCAAGATTACGGTGATTACGAGCAGTACTTC
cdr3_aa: CASSQDYGDYEQYF

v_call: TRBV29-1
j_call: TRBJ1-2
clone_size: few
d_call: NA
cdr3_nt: TGCAGCGTCGCGGGGACGGTAGAGGTTGGTAGCTACACCTTC
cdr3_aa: CSVAGTVEVGSYTF

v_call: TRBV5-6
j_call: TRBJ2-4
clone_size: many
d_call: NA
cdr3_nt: TGTGCCAGCAGCTTGGACAGGGAGTTGGCCAAAAACATTCAGTACTTC
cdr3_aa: CASSLDRELAKNIQYF

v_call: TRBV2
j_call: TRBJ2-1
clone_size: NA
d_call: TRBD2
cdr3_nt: TGTGCCAGCAGTGATAGCGGGAGAAGGCATGAGCAGTTCTTC
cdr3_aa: CASSDSGRRHEQFF

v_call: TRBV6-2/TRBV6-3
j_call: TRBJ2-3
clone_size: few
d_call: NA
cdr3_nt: TGTGCCAGCAGTTATATAGCAGCAGATACGCAGTATTTT
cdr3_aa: CASSYIAADTQYF

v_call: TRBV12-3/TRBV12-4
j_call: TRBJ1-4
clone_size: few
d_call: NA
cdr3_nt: TGTGCCAGCAGTTCCGGGCCGTATGAAAAACTGTTTTTT
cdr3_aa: CASSSGPYEKLFF

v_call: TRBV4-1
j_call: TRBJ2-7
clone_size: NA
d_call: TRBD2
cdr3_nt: TGCGCCAGCAGCCAAGATTGGCCGGGACTAGGTTACGAGCAGTACTTC
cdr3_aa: CASSQDWPGLGYEQYF

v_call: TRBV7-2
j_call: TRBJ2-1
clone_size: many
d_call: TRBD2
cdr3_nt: TGTGCCAGCAGCTTAGTTCCCCTCGGGACTAGTGTTATGGATGAGCAGTTCTTC
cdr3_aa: CASSLVPLGTSVMDEQFF

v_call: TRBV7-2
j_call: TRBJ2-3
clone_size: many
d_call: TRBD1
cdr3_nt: TGTGCCAGCAGCTTAGATCTTACAGGGGGCGCAACAGATACGCAGTATTTT
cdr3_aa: CASSLDLTGGATDTQYF

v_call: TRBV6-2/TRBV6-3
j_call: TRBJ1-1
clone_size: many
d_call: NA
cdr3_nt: TGTGCCAGCAGTTACACACGAGTCAACACTGAAGCTTTCTTT
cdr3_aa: CASSYTRVNTEAFF

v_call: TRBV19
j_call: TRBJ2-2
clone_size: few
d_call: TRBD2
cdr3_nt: TGTGCCAGTAGTATGCCGCTAGCGGGGGTCCGGGAGCTGTTTTTT
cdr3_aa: CASSMPLAGVRELFF

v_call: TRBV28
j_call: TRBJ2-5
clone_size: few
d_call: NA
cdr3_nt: TGTGCCAGCAGTTTCAGGACCCAAGAGACCCAGTACTTC
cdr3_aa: CASSFRTQETQYF

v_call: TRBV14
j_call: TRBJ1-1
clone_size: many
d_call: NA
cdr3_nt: TGTGCCAGCAGCCAAGATCCCGCCGGGACACTGAACACTGAAGCTTTCTTT
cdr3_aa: CASSQDPAGTLNTEAFF

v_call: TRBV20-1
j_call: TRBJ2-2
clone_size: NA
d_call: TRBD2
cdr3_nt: TGCAGTGCTAGGTCTAGCGGGGGTATTATGGGGGAGCTGTTTTTT
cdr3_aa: CSARSSGGIMGELFF

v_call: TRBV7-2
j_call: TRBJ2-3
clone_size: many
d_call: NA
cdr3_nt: TGTGCCAGCAGCTTAAGGACACCCGAATTATACACAGATACGCAGTATTTT
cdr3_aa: CASSLRTPELYTDTQYF

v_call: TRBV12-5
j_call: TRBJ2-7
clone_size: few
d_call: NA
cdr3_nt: TGTGCTAGTGGTCACGACACCTACGAGCAGTACTTC
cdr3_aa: CASGHDTYEQYF

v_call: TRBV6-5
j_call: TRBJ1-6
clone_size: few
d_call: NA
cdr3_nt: TGTGCCAGCAGTTACTCGTCGGGGCGAGATAATTCACCCCTCCACTTT
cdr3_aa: CASSYSSGRDNSPLHF

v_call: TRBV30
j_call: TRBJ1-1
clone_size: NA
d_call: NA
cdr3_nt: TGTGCCTGGAGTTCTGGCATGAACACTGAAGCTTTCTTT
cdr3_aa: CAWSSGMNTEAFF

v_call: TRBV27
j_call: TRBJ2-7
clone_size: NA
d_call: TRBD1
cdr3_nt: TGTGCCAGCAGTTTACGGGACAGCAACTACGAGCAGTACTTC
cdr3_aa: CASSLRDSNYEQYF

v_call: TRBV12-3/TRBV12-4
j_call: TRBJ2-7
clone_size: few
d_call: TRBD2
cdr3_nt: TGTGCCAGCAGAAGCGGGAGTACGTACGAGCAGTACTTC
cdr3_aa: CASRSGSTYEQYF

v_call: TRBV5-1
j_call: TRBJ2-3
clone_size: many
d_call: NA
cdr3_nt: TGCGCCAGCAGCTCGGTAATGGACGGTCTTGGCACAGATACGCAGTATTTT
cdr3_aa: CASSSVMDGLGTDTQYF

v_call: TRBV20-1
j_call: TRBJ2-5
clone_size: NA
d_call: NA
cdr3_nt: TGCAGTGCTAGCTTTGACAGGCAAGAGACCCAGTACTTC
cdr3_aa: CSASFDRQETQYF

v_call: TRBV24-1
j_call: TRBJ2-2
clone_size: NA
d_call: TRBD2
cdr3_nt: TGTGCCACCAGTGACCCACTAGCGATCGGTGGCACCGGGGAGCTGTTTTTT
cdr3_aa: CATSDPLAIGGTGELFF

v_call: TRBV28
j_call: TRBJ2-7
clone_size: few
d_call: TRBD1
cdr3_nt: TGTGCCAGCAGTTTTAACAGGGGTTCCTACGAGCAGTACTTC
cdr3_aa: CASSFNRGSYEQYF

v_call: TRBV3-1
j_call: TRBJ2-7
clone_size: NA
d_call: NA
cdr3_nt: TGTGCCAGCAGCCAAGATTTGGCTAGCAGATACGAGCAGTACTTC
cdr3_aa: CASSQDLASRYEQYF

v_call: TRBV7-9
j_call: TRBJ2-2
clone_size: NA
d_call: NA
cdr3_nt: TGTGCCAGCAGCTCTACAGGGTTTGGCACCGAGGAGCTGTTTTTT
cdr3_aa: CASSSTGFGTEELFF

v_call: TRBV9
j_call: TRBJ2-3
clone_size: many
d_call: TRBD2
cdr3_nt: TGTGCCAGCAGCGTGGCTAGCGGGAGCACAGATACGCAGTATTTT
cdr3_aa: CASSVASGSTDTQYF

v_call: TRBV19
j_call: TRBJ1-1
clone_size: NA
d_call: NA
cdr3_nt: TGTGCCAGTAGTATTTGGGGGCAGAACACTGAAGCTTTCTTT
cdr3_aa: CASSIWGQNTEAFF

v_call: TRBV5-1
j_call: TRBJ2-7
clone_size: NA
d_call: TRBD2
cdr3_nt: TGCGCCAGCAGCGTAACTAGCGGGCTAGGCTACGAGCAGTACTTC
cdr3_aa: CASSVTSGLGYEQYF

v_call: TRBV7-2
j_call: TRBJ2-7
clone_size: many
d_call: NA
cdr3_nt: TGTGCCAGCAGCCCGGGCCGGATGAGGTACGAGCAGTACTTC
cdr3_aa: CASSPGRMRYEQYF

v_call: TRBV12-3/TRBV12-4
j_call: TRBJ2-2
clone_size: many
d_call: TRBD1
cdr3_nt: TGTGCCAGCAGACCCGGGACAGGGAGGACCGGGGAGCTGTTTTTT
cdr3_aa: CASRPGTGRTGELFF

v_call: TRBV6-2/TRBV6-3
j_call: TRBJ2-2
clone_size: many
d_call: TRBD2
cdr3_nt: TGTGCCAGCAAATCTACCCAATTAAGGACTAGCGGTACCGGGGAGCTGTTTTTT
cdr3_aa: CASKSTQLRTSGTGELFF

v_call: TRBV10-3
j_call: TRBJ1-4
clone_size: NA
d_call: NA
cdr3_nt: TGTGCCATCAGTGACTCCGGGACTACTAATGAAAAACTGTTTTTT
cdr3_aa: CAISDSGTTNEKLFF

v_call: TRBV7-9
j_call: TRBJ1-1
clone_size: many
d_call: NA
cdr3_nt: TGTGCCAGCAGCTTAACAGACTGGGACACTGAAGCTTTCTTT
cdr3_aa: CASSLTDWDTEAFF

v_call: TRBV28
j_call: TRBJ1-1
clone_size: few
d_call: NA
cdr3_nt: TGTGCCAGCAGTATCCCCGGGGCAGGGCTAATGAACACTGAAGCTTTCTTT
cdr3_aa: CASSIPGAGLMNTEAFF

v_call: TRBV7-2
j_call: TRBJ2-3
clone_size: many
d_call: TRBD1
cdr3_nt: TGTGCCAGCAGCTGGGGACAGGGAGGAGATACGCAGTATTTT
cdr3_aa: CASSWGQGGDTQYF

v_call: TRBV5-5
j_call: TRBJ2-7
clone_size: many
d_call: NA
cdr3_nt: TGTGCCAGCAGCTTTGGAGGGGCCACAGGCGAGCAGTACTTC
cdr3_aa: CASSFGGATGEQYF

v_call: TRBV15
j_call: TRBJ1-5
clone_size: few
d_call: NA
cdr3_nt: TGTGCCACCAGCGAGACAGCGAATAGCAATCAGCCCCAGCATTTT
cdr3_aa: CATSETANSNQPQHF

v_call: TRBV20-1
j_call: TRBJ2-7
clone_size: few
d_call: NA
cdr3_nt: TGCAGTGCTAGAGATCGCAGGGGTTACGACTACGAGCAGTACTTC
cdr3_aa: CSARDRRGYDYEQYF

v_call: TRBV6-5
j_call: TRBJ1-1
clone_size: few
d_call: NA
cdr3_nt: TGTGCCAGCAGCTCGTCCGGGGCTGACACTGAAGCTTTCTTT
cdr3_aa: CASSSSGADTEAFF

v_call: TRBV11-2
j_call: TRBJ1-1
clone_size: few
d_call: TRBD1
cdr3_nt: TGTGCCAGCAGCTTATATGTAACAGGGGGCTTGGAAGCTTTCTTT
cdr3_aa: CASSLYVTGGLEAFF

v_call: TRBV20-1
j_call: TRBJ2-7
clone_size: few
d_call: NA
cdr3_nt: TGCAGTGCTAGAGTTAGGGGCTACGAGCAGTACTTC
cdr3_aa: CSARVRGYEQYF

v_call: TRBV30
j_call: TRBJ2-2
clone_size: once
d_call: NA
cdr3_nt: TGTGCCTGGAGTGCGGACAGCTACACCGGGGAGCTGTTTTTT
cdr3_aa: CAWSADSYTGELFF

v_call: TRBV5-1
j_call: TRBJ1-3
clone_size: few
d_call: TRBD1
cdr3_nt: TGCGCCAGCAGCTTAACCTGGGACAGAAAGTCTGGAAACACCATATATTTT
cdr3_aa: CASSLTWDRKSGNTIYF